This T cell receptor (beta chain) is drawn from a study of blood T cells in healthy people across ages. Many counts were recorded for this clonotype. The antigen is unknown. Alongside a J-beta primer mix, a sample-barcoded 5' primer served in a second PCR lasting roughly 7 to 11 cycles. TCRdb recomputed calls from the 5' RACE reads with MiXCR, one row per CDR3 protein. The sample has roughly 800,000 distinct CDR3 sequences, 35% to 40% seen once. The ends lost 1 base at V and 0 bases at J; junction bases unmatched: 1. Germline V gives CDR1 SGHTA, CDR2 FQGNSA. This CDR3 has 15 amino acids. The study's findings and limits: Long-lived donors carried more naive CD4+ cells and greater diversity than aged donors. Naive T cell percentage showed a strong correlation with the diversity of TCR beta. The diversity estimates, figures obtained from one million T cells, were considered underestimates. Per million T cells, the diversity of TCR beta decreased roughly linearly as age advanced.

The clonotype was recovered from a man between 18 and 29 years old in good health. This sequence joins TRBV7-2 and TRBJ2-7, with TRBD1 matching 9 bases. Material: blood. The CDR3 DNA reads TGTGCCAGCAGCTTAGAGACAGGGGGCTCCTACGAGCAGTACTTC. Encoded protein: CASSLETGGSYEQYF.